The TCR beta chain under discussion was sequenced for a study of blood T cells in healthy people across ages. Overall study results and limits: PBMCs were not sorted, which prevented a conclusive comparison of naive versus antigen-experienced cells. Per million T cells, the diversity of TCR beta decreased roughly linearly as age advanced.

As regards this clonotype: Its specificity is not known.

For the second PCR, which ran for about 6 to 12 cycles, a sample-barcoded 5' primer and a J-beta primer mix were used. TCRdb reprocessed the 5' RACE reads with MiXCR, giving one entry per CDR3 protein. The table lists approximately 790,000 distinct CDR3 sequences, roughly 60% of them singletons. The CDR3 is 16 amino acids. The trim removed 0 bases at V and 6 bases at J, leaving 9 bases unmatched. Per germline, CDR1 MNHEY and CDR2 SVGAGI. The V and J genes are TRBV6-5 and TRBJ2-3; 7 nucleotides match TRBD2. Sequenced: blood. This sequence originates from a man aged 25-40 years in good health. This CDR3 is CASSYSRPGGTDTQYF. The DNA of the CDR3 is TGTGCCAGCAGTTACTCGAGGCCCGGGGGGACCGATACGCAGTATTTT.